Below are 32 T cell receptor beta chains sequenced from a single sample in a study of CD8 T cells in Susac syndrome. RNA amounts of about 0.5 to 1 ug underwent reverse transcription with random hexamers. TCRdb analysed the immunoSEQ multiplex PCR reads with MiXCR anew, one entry per CDR3 protein. The sample yields some 200,000 distinct CDR3 sequences, roughly 95% seen once. The sample taken for sequencing was CD4+ T cells from PBMCs. Receptors were obtained from a human donor in good health.

The chain joins TRBV30 to TRBJ2-4; no clear D gene. Germline CDR1 and CDR2: GTSNPN and SVGIG (reference sequence). The CDR3 totals 12 residues. Between the trimmed V and J ends, which lost 2 bases and 9 bases, there was a span of 11 bases. The CDR3 nucleotides are TGTGCCTGGAGTCCCCTTATGGGCATTCAGTACTTC. Translation: CAWSPLMGIQYF.

The gene calls are TRBV7-3 and TRBJ2-2; D not resolved. Trimming cost V 5 bases and J 2 bases, with 12 bases left between them. The CDR3 contains 15 residues. Germline V CDR1 and CDR2: SGHTA, FQGTGA. This CDR3 is CASSPELLNTGELFF. The CDR3 region has the DNA TGTGCCAGCAGCCCCGAGCTTCTTAACACCGGGGAGCTGTTTTTT. Full variable domain (missing parts from reference TRBV7-3 and TRBJ2-2): GAGVSQTPSNKVTEKGKYVELRCDPISGHTALYWYRQSLGQGPEFLIYFQGTGAADDSGLPNDRFFAVRPEGSVSTLKIQRTERGDSAVYLCASSPELLNTGELFFGEGSRLTVL.

This rearrangement joins TRBV28 to TRBJ1-1; D is ambiguous. Between the trimmed V and J ends, which lost 5 bases and 3 bases, there was a span of 7 bases. This CDR3 region has 12 residues. Per the germline V gene, CDR1 is MDHEN and CDR2 is SYDVKM. DNA of the CDR3: TGTGCCAGCAGTCCGTTTGACACTGAAGCTTTCTTT. The encoded protein is CASSPFDTEAFF.

The chain is built from TRBV6-1 and TRBJ2-1, with TRBD2 matching 7 bases. CDR3 length: 14 residues. V shed 7 bases, J shed 4 bases, and the junction held 7 bases outside the gene matches. CDR1 is MNHNS, CDR2 SASEGT, per germline. The CDR3 reads CASNARGSYNEQFF. The CDR3 bases are TGTGCCAGCAACGCACGCGGGAGTTACAATGAGCAGTTCTTC.

The V and J genes are TRBV5-1 and TRBJ2-1; 8 nucleotides line up with TRBD2. The CDR3 length is 14 residues. Germline CDR1 and CDR2: SGHRS and YFSETQ. The V segment lost 4 bases and the J segment 7 bases; nucleotides outside the gene matches: 7. In DNA form, the CDR3 reads TGCGCCAGCAGCACTAGCGGCCCTCTTAATGAGCAGTTCTTC. Its protein is CASSTSGPLNEQFF.

The chain uses TRBV15 and TRBJ1-5, with no clear D. The CDR3 runs 14 residues. With 0 bases removed from V and 2 bases from J, the gap between germline ends came to 5 bases. Germline V CDR1 and CDR2: LNHNV, YYDKDF (reference sequence). The CDR3 sequence is CATSRDGGNQPQHF. CDR3 DNA: TGTGCCACCAGCAGAGATGGGGGCAATCAGCCCCAGCATTTT.

This clonotype was detected a few times. The chain links TRBV12-3 or TRBV12-4 to TRBJ2-5; no clear D. V lost 8 bases to trimming and J lost 4 bases, with 5 bases between them. This CDR3 has 10 residues. The CDR3 sequence: CASGRETQYF. CDR3 in DNA: TGTGCCAGCGGAAGAGAGACCCAGTACTTC.

This rearrangement joins TRBV28 to TRBJ2-2, with TRBD1 identical over 7 bases. This CDR3 spans 15 amino acids. The V gene end was trimmed by 6 bases and the J gene end by 3 bases; junction bases not matched to a gene: 7. Looked up from germline, CDR1 is MDHEN and CDR2 is SYDVKM. CDR3 in amino acids: CASRTGNWDTGELFF. CDR3 DNA sequence: TGTGCCAGCAGGACAGGGAATTGGGACACCGGGGAGCTGTTTTTT.

This chain joins TRBV20-1 and TRBJ1-1, with 7 bases identical to TRBD1. CDR3 length: 15 amino acids. J was trimmed by 1 base and V by 5 bases; bases with no gene match: 10. The germline gives CDR1 DFQATT, CDR2 SNEGSKA (reference sequence). The CDR3 nucleotides are TGCAGTGCTGATGATTCCGGGACAGCGAACACTGAAGCTTTCTTT. Encoded protein: CSADDSGTANTEAFF.

The CDR3 DNA is TGCGCCAGCAGCCAAGAACGACGGGCCTCTGGGGCCAACGTCCTGACTTTC. Amino acids: CASSQERRASGANVLTF. V usage is TRBV4-1 and J usage is TRBJ2-6; no clear D. V lost 0 bases and J 0 bases, leaving 9 bases between the germline ends. The CDR3 length is 17 residues. In germline, CDR1 is MGHRA, CDR2 YSYEKL.

The V gene is TRBV24-1, the J gene TRBJ2-2, with 8 bases that match TRBD1. The germline V gene encodes CDR1 KGHDR and CDR2 SFDVKD. This CDR3 is 14 amino acids long. Losses at the gene ends were 7 bases for V and 3 bases for J; bases not matched to a gene: 3. The CDR3 region has the DNA TGTGCCACCAGCGGACAGGGAGACACCGGGGAGCTGTTTTTT. Encoded protein: CATSGQGDTGELFF.

The DNA for the CDR3 is TGCAGTGAACTAAAGACAGGGCAAGAGACCCAGTACTTC. Translation gives CSELKTGQETQYF. The rearrangement uses TRBV20-1 and TRBJ2-5, with 7 bases identical to TRBD1. The CDR3 runs to 13 residues. J was trimmed by 2 bases and V by 7 bases; bases with no gene match: 7. Germline CDR1 reads DFQATT; CDR2 reads SNEGSKA (reference sequence).

The V gene is TRBV2, the J gene TRBJ1-2; no reliable D call. Germline V CDR1 and CDR2: SNHLY, FYNNEI. V lost 4 bases and J 8 bases, leaving 14 bases between the germline ends. CDR3 length equals 13 residues. CDR3 residues: CASSGSGVRGYTF. DNA of the CDR3: TGTGCCAGCAGTGGTAGTGGAGTTCGAGGCTACACCTTC.

The J gene is TRBJ2-1, the V gene TRBV6-4; D is perhaps TRBD1 or TRBD2 (5 bases each). This CDR3 comprises 12 residues. Germline V lookup: CDR1 MRHNA, CDR2 SNTAGT. Trimming took 2 bases from V and 9 from J, leaving 8 bases between them. This CDR3 reads CASSDPGTEQFF. In nucleotides, the CDR3 is TGTGCCAGCAGTGACCCAGGGACTGAGCAGTTCTTC.

The chain joins TRBV25-1 to TRBJ2-4; D may be TRBD1 (6 bases). Germline V lookup: CDR1 MGHDK, CDR2 SYGVNS. The germline V and J ends were trimmed by 1 base and 6 bases, with 13 bases remaining between them. CDR3 size: 15 residues. CDR3 in amino acids: CASSELGTTGNIQYF. The CDR3 nucleotides read TGTGCCAGCAGTGAATTAGGGACAACGGGAAACATTCAGTACTTC.

This rearrangement joins TRBV29-1 to TRBJ1-1; TRBD1 matches at 7 bases. The CDR3 sequence is 15 residues long. V lost 5 bases and J lost 4; bases outside the gene matches: 13. Per germline, CDR1 SQVTM and CDR2 ANQGSEA. The CDR3 here is CSVQPKTGKGTEAFF. CDR3 DNA sequence: TGCAGCGTTCAACCCAAGACAGGGAAGGGCACTGAAGCTTTCTTT. The variable domain in full, with the rest retrieved from reference TRBV29-1 and TRBJ1-1, is SAVISQKPSRDICQRGTSLTIQCQVDSQVTMMFWYRQQPGQSLTLIATANQGSEATYESGFVIDKFPISRPNLTFSTLTVSNMSPEDSSIYLCSVQPKTGKGTEAFFGQGTRLTVV.

For the CDR3, the DNA is TGTGCCAGCAGCTTAGATGTAGCAGGAGAGACCCAGTACTTC. Protein: CASSLDVAGETQYF. The rearrangement uses TRBV11-2 and TRBJ2-5; D ambiguous. Germline CDR1 and CDR2: SGHAT and FQNNGV. This CDR3 comprises 14 residues. V lost 0 bases, J lost 4 bases, and 9 bases lay in between.

The chain carries TRBV19 and TRBJ1-2; D might be TRBD1 (6 bases). Per germline, CDR1 LNHDA and CDR2 SQIVND (reference sequence). The CDR3 has 13 amino acids. Trimming removed 3 bases at V and 4 bases at J, with 9 bases between. CDR3 amino acids: CASSIIQGYGYTF. The CDR3 nucleotides read TGTGCCAGTAGTATTATACAGGGCTATGGCTACACCTTC.

The CDR3 reads CATSDPGLAEYNEQFF. The CDR3 DNA reads as TGTGCCACCAGTGACCCGGGACTAGCCGAATACAATGAGCAGTTCTTC. This sequence joins TRBV24-1 and TRBJ2-1, with 9 positions matching TRBD2. Looked up from germline, CDR1 is KGHDR and CDR2 is SFDVKD. The CDR3 extends over 16 amino acids. Trimming removed 4 bases from V and 4 bases from J; junction bases left unmatched: 7.

The rearrangement joins TRBV6-5 to TRBJ2-1; the D is unclear. Germline CDR1 and CDR2: MNHEY and SVGAGI. The V end lost 0 bases, the J end lost 5 bases, and 17 bases lay between the germline ends. CDR3 length: 17 residues. CDR3: CASSYSAPVYGHNEQFF. The CDR3 nucleotides read TGTGCCAGCAGTTACTCTGCGCCTGTGTACGGACACAATGAGCAGTTCTTC.

V and J are TRBV30 and TRBJ1-5, with D perhaps matching TRBD1 (5 bases). The CDR3 extends over 15 amino acids. Per germline, CDR1 GTSNPN and CDR2 SVGIG (reference sequence). V lost 1 base, J lost 3 bases, and 13 bases lay in between. Written as DNA, the CDR3 is TGTGCCTGGAGTGCTCCCGGGGGTGACAATCAGCCCCAGCATTTT. Translated, it gives CAWSAPGGDNQPQHF.

This chain uses TRBV6-2 or TRBV6-3 with TRBJ2-7; D is unclear. With 5 bases removed from V and 2 bases from J, the gap between germline ends came to 4 bases. This CDR3 contains 11 residues. Germline values: CDR1 MNHEY, CDR2 SVGEGT. CDR3 sequence reads: CASSGAYEQYF. The DNA for the CDR3 is TGTGCCAGCAGTGGGGCCTACGAGCAGTACTTC.

This clonotype was detected a few times. The gene calls are TRBV2 and TRBJ2-7; 7 nucleotides match TRBD1. The CDR3 consists of 12 residues. Germline V gene sequence: CDR1 SNHLY, CDR2 FYNNEI. Losses at the gene ends were 4 bases for V and 4 bases for J; bases not matched to a gene: 1. The CDR3, as DNA: TGTGCCAGCAGTGGACAGGGTTACGAGCAGTACTTC. Amino acid sequence: CASSGQGYEQYF.

The chain combines TRBV6-5 with TRBJ2-3; 7 nucleotides agree with TRBD2. This CDR3 is 13 amino acids long. CDR1 and CDR2 from the germline V gene are MNHEY and SVGAGI. After removal of 8 bases from V and 3 bases from J, the junction contained 5 bases not matched to a gene. As DNA, the CDR3 is TGTGCCAGCCGGGACTACAAAACAGATACGCAGTATTTT. Translating it yields CASRDYKTDTQYF.

This chain joins TRBV23-1 and TRBJ2-4; 8 bases align to TRBD1. Being an ORF, TRBV23-1 has a function that is uncertain. This CDR3 is built from 14 residues. The junction had 11 bases not matched to a gene; V was cut back by 7 bases and J by 9 bases. In DNA, the CDR3 is TGCGCCAGCAACCCGACAGGGGCGCAAGGCATTCAGTACTTC. Its protein is CASNPTGAQGIQYF.

V gene TRBV7-2 combines with J gene TRBJ2-5; D is unresolved. The CDR3 sequence is 14 residues long. Trimming left V 1 base short and J 2 bases short, with 8 bases between. Germline CDR1 reads SGHTA; CDR2 reads FQGNSA. CDR3 DNA: TGTGCCAGCAGCTTAGGGAGCTTACAAGAGACCCAGTACTTC. This gives the protein CASSLGSLQETQYF.

V is TRBV20-1 and J is TRBJ1-2; TRBD1 matches 8 bases. The CDR3 sequence is 14 residues long. The trim removed 7 bases at V and 2 bases at J, leaving 9 bases unmatched. Germline-derived CDR1 and CDR2 are DFQATT and SNEGSKA (reference sequence). The CDR3: CSGLPGGANYGYTF. The CDR3 DNA is TGCAGTGGCCTGCCAGGGGGCGCGAACTATGGCTACACCTTC.

This clonotype was counted a single time. The genes are TRBV12-3 or TRBV12-4 and TRBJ2-1; no firm D call. V was pared by 4 bases and J by 10 bases, with 11 bases between. The CDR3 spans 12 residues. CDR3 in DNA: TGTGCCAGCAGTTGGCTAAGTAACGAGCAGTTCTTC. Its translation is CASSWLSNEQFF.

The J gene is TRBJ2-1, the V gene TRBV5-1; 7 nucleotides agree with TRBD1. Trimming cost V 2 bases and J 0 bases; bases outside gene matches: 5. The germline V gene has CDR1 SGHRS and CDR2 YFSETQ. The CDR3 consists of 16 residues. Here the CDR3 DNA reads TGCGCCAGCAGCTTCACAGGGGCCAGCTCCTACAATGAGCAGTTCTTC. Its protein product is CASSFTGASSYNEQFF.

The chain combines TRBV12-3 or TRBV12-4 with TRBJ2-2, with TRBD2 matching 13 bases. This CDR3 comprises 16 residues. Trimming cost V 5 bases and J 3 bases; bases outside gene matches: 3. This chain's CDR3 is CASSVGLAGDTGELFF. CDR3 DNA: TGTGCCAGCAGTGTCGGACTAGCGGGAGACACCGGGGAGCTGTTTTTT.

This chain's CDR3 is CASQTGAGGYTF. Here the CDR3 DNA reads TGTGCCAGCCAGACAGGGGCGGGTGGCTACACCTTC. This chain uses TRBV27 with TRBJ1-2, with TRBD1 identical over 8 bases. The CDR3 contains 12 residues. CDR1 is MNHEY and CDR2 is SMNVEV in the germline V gene (reference sequence). J lost 7 bases, V lost 8 bases, and 6 bases had no gene match.

Only one count was recorded for this clonotype. This chain uses TRBV12-3 or TRBV12-4 with TRBJ2-1; 7 nucleotides agree with TRBD2. The CDR3 spans 15 residues. V lost 6 bases, J lost 4 bases, and 9 bases stayed unmatched. CDR3 in DNA: TGTGCCAGCAGCCCCGCCGGGACTATATACAATGAGCAGTTCTTC. Its protein is CASSPAGTIYNEQFF.